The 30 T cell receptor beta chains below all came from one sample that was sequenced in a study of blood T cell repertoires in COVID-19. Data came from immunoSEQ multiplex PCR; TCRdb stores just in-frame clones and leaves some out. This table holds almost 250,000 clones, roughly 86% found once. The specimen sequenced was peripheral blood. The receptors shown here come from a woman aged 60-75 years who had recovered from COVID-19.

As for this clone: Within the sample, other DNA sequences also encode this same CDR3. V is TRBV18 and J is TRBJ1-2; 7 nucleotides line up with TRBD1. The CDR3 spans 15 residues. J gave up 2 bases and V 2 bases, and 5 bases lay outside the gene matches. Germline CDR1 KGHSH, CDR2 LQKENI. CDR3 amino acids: CASSPRQGPNYGYTF. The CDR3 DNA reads TGTGCCAGCTCACCAAGACAGGGTCCCAACTATGGCTACACCTTC.

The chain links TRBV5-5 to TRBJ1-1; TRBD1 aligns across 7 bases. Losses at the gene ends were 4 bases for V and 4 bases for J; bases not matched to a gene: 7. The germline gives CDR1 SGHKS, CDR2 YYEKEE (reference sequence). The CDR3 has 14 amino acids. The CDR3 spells CASSRTGVGTEAFF. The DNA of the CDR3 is TGTGCCAGCAGCCGTACAGGGGTAGGCACTGAAGCTTTCTTT.

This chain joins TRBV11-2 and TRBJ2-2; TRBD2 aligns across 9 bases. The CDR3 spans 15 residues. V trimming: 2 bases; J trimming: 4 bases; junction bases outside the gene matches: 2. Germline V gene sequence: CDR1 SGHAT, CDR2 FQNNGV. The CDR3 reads CASSLLAGATGELFF. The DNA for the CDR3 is TGTGCCAGCAGCTTATTAGCGGGGGCCACCGGGGAGCTGTTTTTT.

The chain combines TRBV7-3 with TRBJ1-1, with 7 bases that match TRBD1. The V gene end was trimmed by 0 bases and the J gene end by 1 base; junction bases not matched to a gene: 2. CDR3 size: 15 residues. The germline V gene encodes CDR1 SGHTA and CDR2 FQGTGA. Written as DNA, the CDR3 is TGTGCCAGCAGCTTAACGGCAGGGGGGAACACTGAAGCTTTCTTT. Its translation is CASSLTAGGNTEAFF.

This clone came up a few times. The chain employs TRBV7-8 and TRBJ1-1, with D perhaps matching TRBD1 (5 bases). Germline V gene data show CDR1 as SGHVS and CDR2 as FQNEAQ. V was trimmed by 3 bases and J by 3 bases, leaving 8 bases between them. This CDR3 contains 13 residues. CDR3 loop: CASSFGGDTEAFF. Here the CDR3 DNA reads TGTGCCAGCAGCTTTGGGGGGGACACTGAAGCTTTCTTT.

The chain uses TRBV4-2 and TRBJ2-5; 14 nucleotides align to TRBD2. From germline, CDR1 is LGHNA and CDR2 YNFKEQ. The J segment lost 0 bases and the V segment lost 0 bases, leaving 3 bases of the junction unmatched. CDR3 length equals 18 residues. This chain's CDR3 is CASSQEGTSGGDQETQYF. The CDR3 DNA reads TGTGCCAGCAGCCAAGAAGGGACTAGCGGGGGAGACCAAGAGACCCAGTACTTC.

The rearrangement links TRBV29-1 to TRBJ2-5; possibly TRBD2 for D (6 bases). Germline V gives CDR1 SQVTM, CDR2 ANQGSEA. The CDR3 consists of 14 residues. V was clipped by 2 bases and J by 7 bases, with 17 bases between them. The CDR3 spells CSVELGGAQGTQYF. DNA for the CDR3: TGCAGCGTTGAACTCGGGGGTGCCCAGGGGACCCAGTACTTC. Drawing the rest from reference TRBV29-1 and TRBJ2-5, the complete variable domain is SAVISQKPSRDICQRGTSLTIQCQVDSQVTMMFWYRQQPGQSLTLIATANQGSEATYESGFVIDKFPISRPNLTFSTLTVSNMSPEDSSIYLCSVELGGAQGTQYFGPGTRLLVL.

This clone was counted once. CDR3 in amino acids: CASSLTSGGAWETQYF. The CDR3 DNA is TGTGCCAGCAGCCTTACTAGCGGGGGGGCGTGGGAGACCCAGTACTTC. This chain connects TRBV7-2 to TRBJ2-5, with TRBD2 identical over 13 bases. This CDR3 has 16 amino acids. CDR1 and CDR2 (germline): SGHTA, FQGNSA. With 5 bases clipped from V and 5 bases from J, the junction kept 8 bases outside the gene matches.

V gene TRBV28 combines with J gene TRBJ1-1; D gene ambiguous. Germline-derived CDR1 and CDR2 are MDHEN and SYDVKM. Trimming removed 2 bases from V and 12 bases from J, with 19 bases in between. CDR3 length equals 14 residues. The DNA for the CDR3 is TGTGCCAGCAGTTTAGTGGCGGCCCCGGGGATATCTTTCTTT. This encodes CASSLVAAPGISFF.

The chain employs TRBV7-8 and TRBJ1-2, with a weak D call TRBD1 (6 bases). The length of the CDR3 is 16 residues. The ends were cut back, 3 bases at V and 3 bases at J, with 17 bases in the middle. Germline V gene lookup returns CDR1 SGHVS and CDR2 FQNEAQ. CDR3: CASSFRPGRGYYGYTF. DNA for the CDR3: TGTGCCAGCAGCTTTCGGCCCGGCAGGGGATACTATGGCTACACCTTC.

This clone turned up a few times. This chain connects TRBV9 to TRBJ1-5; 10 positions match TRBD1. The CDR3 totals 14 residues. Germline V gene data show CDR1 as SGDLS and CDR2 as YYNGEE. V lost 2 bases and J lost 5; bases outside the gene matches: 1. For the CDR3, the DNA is TGTGCCAGCAGCGTCGGGACAGGGGATCAGCCCCAGCATTTT. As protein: CASSVGTGDQPQHF.

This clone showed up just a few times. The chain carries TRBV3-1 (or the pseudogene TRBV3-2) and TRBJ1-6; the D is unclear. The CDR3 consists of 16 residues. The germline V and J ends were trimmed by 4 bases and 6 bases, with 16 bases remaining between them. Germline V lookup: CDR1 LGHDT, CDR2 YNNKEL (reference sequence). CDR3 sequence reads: CASSLLAGFGNSPLHF. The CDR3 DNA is TGTGCCAGCAGCCTACTTGCGGGGTTCGGTAATTCACCCCTCCACTTT.

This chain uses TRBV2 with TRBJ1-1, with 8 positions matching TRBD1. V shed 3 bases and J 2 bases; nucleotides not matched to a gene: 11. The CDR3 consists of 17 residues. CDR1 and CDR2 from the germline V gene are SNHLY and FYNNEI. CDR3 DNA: TGTGCCAGCAGTGATCGGACAGGGAACTCCATTAACACTGAAGCTTTCTTT. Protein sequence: CASSDRTGNSINTEAFF.

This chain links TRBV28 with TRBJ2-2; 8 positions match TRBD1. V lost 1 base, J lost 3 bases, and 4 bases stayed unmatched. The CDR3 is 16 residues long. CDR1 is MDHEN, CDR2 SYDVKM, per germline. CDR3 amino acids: CASSLFGQGHTGELFF. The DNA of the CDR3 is TGTGCCAGCAGTTTATTTGGACAGGGACACACCGGGGAGCTGTTTTTT.

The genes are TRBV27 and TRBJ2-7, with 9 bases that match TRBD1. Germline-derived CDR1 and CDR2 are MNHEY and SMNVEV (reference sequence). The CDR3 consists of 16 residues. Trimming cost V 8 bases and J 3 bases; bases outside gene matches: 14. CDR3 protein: CASRRTGAHPGYEQYF. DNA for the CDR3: TGTGCCAGCCGACGGACAGGGGCCCACCCAGGCTACGAGCAGTACTTC.

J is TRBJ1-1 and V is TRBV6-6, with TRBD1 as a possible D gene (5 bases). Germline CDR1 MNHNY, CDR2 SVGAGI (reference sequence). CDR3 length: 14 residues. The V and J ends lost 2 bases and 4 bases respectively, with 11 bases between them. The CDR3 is CASSYEGLGTEAFF. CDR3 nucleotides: TGTGCCAGCAGTTACGAGGGACTGGGCACTGAAGCTTTCTTT.

CDR3 DNA: TGTGCCAGCAGCTTAGTAGCCGGCGGAAACACCATATATTTT. It specifies CASSLVAGGNTIYF. The V call is TRBV7-8, the J call TRBJ1-3, with no clear D. The CDR3 consists of 14 residues. Germline V gene sequence: CDR1 SGHVS, CDR2 FQNEAQ. The V end was cut by 1 base, the J end by 4 bases, with 8 bases between.

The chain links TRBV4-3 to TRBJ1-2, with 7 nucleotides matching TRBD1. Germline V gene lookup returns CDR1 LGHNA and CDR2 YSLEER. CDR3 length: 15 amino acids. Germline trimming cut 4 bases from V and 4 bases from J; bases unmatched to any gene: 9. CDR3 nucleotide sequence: TGCGCCAGCAGCCCCCAACAGGGGACTGCCTATGGCTACACCTTC. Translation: CASSPQQGTAYGYTF.

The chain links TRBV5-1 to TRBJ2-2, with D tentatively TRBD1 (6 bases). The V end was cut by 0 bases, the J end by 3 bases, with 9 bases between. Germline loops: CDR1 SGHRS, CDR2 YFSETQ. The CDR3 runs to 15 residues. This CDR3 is CASSLGTVYTGELFF. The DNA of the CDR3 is TGCGCCAGCAGCTTGGGGACAGTCTACACCGGGGAGCTGTTTTTT.

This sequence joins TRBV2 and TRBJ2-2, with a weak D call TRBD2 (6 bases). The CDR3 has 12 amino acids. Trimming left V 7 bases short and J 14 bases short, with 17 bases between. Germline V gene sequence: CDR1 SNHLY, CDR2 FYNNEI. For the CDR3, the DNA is TGTGCCAGCAAGACCACTGGGGGGTACCTGTTTTTT. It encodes CASKTTGGYLFF.

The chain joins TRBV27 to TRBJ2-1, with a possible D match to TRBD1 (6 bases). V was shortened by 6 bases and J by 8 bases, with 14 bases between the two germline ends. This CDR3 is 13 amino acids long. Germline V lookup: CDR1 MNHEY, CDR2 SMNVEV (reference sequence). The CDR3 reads CASSDHTGYEQFF. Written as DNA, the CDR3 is TGTGCCAGCAGCGACCACACAGGGTATGAGCAGTTCTTC.

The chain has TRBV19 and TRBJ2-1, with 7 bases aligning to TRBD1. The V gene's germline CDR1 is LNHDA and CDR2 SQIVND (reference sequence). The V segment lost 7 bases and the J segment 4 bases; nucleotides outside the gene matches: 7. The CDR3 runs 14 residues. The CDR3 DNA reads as TGTGCCAGTACCACGGGACAGCCTTACAATGAGCAGTTCTTC. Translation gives CASTTGQPYNEQFF. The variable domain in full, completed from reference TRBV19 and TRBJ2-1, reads DGGITQSPKYLFRKEGQNVTLSCEQNLNHDAMYWYRQDPGQGLRLIYYSQIVNDFQKGDIAEGYSVSREKKESFPLTVTSAQKNPTAFYLCASTTGQPYNEQFFGPGTRLTVL.

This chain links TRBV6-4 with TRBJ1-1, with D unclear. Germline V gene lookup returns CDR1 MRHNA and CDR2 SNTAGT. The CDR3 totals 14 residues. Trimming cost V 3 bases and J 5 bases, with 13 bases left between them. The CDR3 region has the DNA TGTGCCAGCAGTGAACGGGAAAAGGAGACTGAAGCTTTCTTT. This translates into CASSEREKETEAFF.

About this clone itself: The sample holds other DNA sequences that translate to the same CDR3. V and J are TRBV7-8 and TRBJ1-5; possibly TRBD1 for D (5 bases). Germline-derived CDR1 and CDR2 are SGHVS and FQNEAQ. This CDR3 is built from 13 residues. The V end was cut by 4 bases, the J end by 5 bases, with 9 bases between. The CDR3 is CASSSAGYQPQHF. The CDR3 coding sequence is TGTGCCAGCAGCTCGGCAGGGTATCAGCCCCAGCATTTT.

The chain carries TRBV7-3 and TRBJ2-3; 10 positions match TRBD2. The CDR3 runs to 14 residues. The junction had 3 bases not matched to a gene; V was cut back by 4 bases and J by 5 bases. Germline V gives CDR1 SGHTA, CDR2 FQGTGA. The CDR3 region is CASSSLAGRDTQYF. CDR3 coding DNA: TGTGCCAGCAGCTCACTAGCGGGGAGAGATACGCAGTATTTT.

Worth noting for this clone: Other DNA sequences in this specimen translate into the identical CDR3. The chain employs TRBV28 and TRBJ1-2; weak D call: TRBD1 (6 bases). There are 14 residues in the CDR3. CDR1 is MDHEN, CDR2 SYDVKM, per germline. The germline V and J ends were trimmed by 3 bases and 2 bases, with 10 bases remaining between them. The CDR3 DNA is TGTGCCAGCAGTTTGGGGCAGGGGAACTATGGCTACACCTTC. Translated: CASSLGQGNYGYTF.

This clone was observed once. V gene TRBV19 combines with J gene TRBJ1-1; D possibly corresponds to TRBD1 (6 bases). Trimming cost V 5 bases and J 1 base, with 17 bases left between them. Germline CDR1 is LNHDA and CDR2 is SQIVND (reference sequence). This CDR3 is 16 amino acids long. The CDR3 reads CASSFLTGRGNTEAFF. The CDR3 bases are TGTGCCAGTAGTTTCCTAACAGGGCGCGGGAACACTGAAGCTTTCTTT.

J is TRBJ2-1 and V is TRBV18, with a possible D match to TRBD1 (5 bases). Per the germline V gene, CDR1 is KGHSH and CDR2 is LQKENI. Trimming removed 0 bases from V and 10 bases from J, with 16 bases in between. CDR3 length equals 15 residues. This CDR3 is CASSPPGQGGEEQFF. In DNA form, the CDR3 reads TGTGCCAGCTCACCACCAGGGCAGGGTGGAGAGGAGCAGTTCTTC.

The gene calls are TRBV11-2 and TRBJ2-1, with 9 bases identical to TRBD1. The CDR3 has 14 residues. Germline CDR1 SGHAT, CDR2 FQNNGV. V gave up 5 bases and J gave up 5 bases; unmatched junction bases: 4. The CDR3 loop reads CASSPRTGDNEQFF. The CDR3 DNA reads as TGTGCCAGCAGCCCCCGGACAGGGGACAATGAGCAGTTCTTC. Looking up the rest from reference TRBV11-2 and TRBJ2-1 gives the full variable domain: EAGVAQSPRYKIIEKRQSVAFWCNPISGHATLYWYQQILGQGPKLLIQFQNNGVVDDSQLPKDRFSAERLKGVDSTLKIQPAKLEDSAVYLCASSPRTGDNEQFFGPGTRLTVL.

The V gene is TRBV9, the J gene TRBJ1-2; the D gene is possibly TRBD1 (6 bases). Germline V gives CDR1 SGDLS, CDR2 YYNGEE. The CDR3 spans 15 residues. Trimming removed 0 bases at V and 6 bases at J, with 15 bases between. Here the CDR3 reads CASSVALGGYNGYTF. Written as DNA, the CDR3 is TGTGCCAGCAGCGTAGCTCTAGGGGGATATAATGGCTACACCTTC.